Below, 27 T cell receptor beta chains from the same sample are listed, as sequenced in a study of PD-1 blockade in classical Hodgkin lymphoma. Some clones are missing from TCRdb's copy, which holds only in-frame ones; the method was immunoSEQ multiplex PCR. The sample lists 66,000 or so clones, 71% occurring once. Brentuximab vedotin exposure varied among the patients, all of whom had relapsed after autologous stem cell transplantation. Sequencing was performed on peripheral blood mononuclear cells (PBMCs), taken before the second cycle of nivolumab. All receptors come from a human donor with classical Hodgkin lymphoma.

The genes are TRBV19 and TRBJ2-1, with 11 positions matching TRBD2. Germline V gene data show CDR1 as LNHDA and CDR2 as SQIVND (reference sequence). V lost 5 bases and J lost 6; bases outside the gene matches: 9. The CDR3 sequence is 16 residues long. The chain's CDR3 is CASSPYSGGAGNEQFF. For the CDR3, the DNA is TGTGCCAGTAGTCCCTATAGCGGGGGGGCGGGCAATGAGCAGTTCTTC.

V usage is TRBV6-5 and J usage is TRBJ1-1; tentative D call: TRBD1 (6 bases). The CDR3 contains 14 residues. Germline V gives CDR1 MNHEY, CDR2 SVGAGI. Trimming shortened V by 7 bases and J by 5 bases, and 17 bases separated the two germline ends. The CDR3 spells CASTDPQGGTEAFF. The CDR3 DNA is TGTGCCAGCACCGACCCTCAAGGGGGGACTGAAGCTTTCTTT.

The rearrangement uses TRBV28 and TRBJ1-4; weak D call: TRBD1 (6 bases). The CDR3 spans 15 residues. The germline V and J ends were trimmed by 3 bases and 6 bases, with 14 bases remaining between them. Germline V lookup: CDR1 MDHEN, CDR2 SYDVKM. Here the CDR3 DNA reads TGTGCCAGCAGTTTGTTGACAGGAGGTCATGAAAAACTGTTTTTT. Encoded protein: CASSLLTGGHEKLFF. Full variable domain (remainder filled in from reference TRBV28 and TRBJ1-4): DVKVTQSSRYLVKRTGEKVFLECVQDMDHENMFWYRQDPGLGLRLIYFSYDVKMKEKGDIPEGYSVSREKKERFSLILESASTNQTSMYLCASSLLTGGHEKLFFGSGTQLSVL.

V usage is TRBV19 and J usage is TRBJ2-1; 7 nucleotides match TRBD1. The trim removed 5 bases at V and 7 bases at J, leaving 5 bases unmatched. Germline lookup yields CDR1 LNHDA and CDR2 SQIVND (reference sequence). The CDR3 spans 13 residues. This CDR3 reads CASSLPGGNEQFF. Here the CDR3 DNA reads TGTGCCAGTAGTCTCCCAGGGGGTAATGAGCAGTTCTTC.

CDR3 bases: TGTGCCAGCAGCGGAGGACAGCGAAACTCCTACAATGAGCAGTTCTTC. It encodes CASSGGQRNSYNEQFF. The chain is built from TRBV4-2 and TRBJ2-1; a possible D gene is TRBD1 (6 bases). CDR1 LGHNA and CDR2 YNFKEQ come from the germline V gene. Trimming shortened V by 5 bases and J by 0 bases, and 14 bases separated the two germline ends. This CDR3 is 16 amino acids long.

V is TRBV11-2 and J is TRBJ2-4, with a tentative D call TRBD2 (6 bases). CDR3 size: 14 residues. Trimming removed 3 bases at V and 6 bases at J, with 12 bases between. Germline CDR1 reads SGHAT; CDR2 reads FQNNGV. In DNA form, the CDR3 reads TGTGCCAGCAGCTTGGGACTCGGTCCAAACATTCAGTACTTC. Protein: CASSLGLGPNIQYF.

This chain joins TRBV7-3 and TRBJ2-3; 12 nucleotides match TRBD1. The CDR3 length is 15 residues. The V gene end was trimmed by 5 bases and the J gene end by 6 bases; junction bases not matched to a gene: 6. The germline V gene encodes CDR1 SGHTA and CDR2 FQGTGA. CDR3: CASSLGQGATDTQYF. The CDR3 DNA sequence: TGTGCCAGCAGCCTGGGACAGGGGGCGACGGATACGCAGTATTTT.

The chain links TRBV28 to TRBJ1-2, with TRBD1 identical over 8 bases. This CDR3 is 13 amino acids long. The junction had 4 bases not matched to a gene; V was cut back by 4 bases and J by 6 bases. Germline V CDR1 and CDR2: MDHEN, SYDVKM. CDR3: CASSSGGYDGYTF. The CDR3 DNA sequence: TGTGCCAGCAGTTCAGGGGGCTACGATGGCTACACCTTC.

The V and J genes are TRBV7-9 and TRBJ2-3, with 7 bases matching TRBD1. The CDR3 runs 15 residues. With 5 bases clipped from V and 1 base from J, the junction kept 6 bases outside the gene matches. From germline, CDR1 is SEHNR and CDR2 FQNEAQ (reference sequence). This chain's CDR3 is CASSPNGQGTDTQYF. The CDR3 DNA follows: TGTGCCAGCAGCCCTAACGGACAGGGCACAGATACGCAGTATTTT.

J is TRBJ2-3 and V is TRBV29-1, with D possibly being TRBD2 (5 bases). V dropped 3 bases and J dropped 2 bases, with 9 bases sitting between them. This CDR3 has 13 amino acids. Per germline, CDR1 SQVTM and CDR2 ANQGSEA. CDR3 in DNA: TGCAGCGTTGACCGGGGTCACACAGATACGCAGTATTTT. This translates into CSVDRGHTDTQYF.

This clone was recorded a few times. This sequence joins TRBV10-3 and TRBJ2-1, with 15 nucleotides matching TRBD2. The CDR3 is 20 amino acids. Trimming removed 6 bases from V and 2 bases from J; junction bases left unmatched: 14. Germline values: CDR1 ENHRY, CDR2 SYGVKD. The CDR3 bases are TGTGCCATCAGCGGACTAGCGGGAGGGCCAGAAACCCACACCTACAATGAGCAGTTCTTC. Translated, it gives CAISGLAGGPETHTYNEQFF.

The rearrangement uses TRBV18 and TRBJ1-1; D possibly corresponds to TRBD1 (6 bases). CDR3 length: 15 amino acids. Germline assignment: CDR1 KGHSH and CDR2 LQKENI. The V end lost 5 bases, the J end lost 0 bases, and 13 bases lay between the germline ends. This CDR3 reads CASSSWDNLNTEAFF. The CDR3, as DNA: TGTGCCAGCTCAAGTTGGGACAACCTGAACACTGAAGCTTTCTTT. Combining the CDR3 with reference TRBV18 and TRBJ1-1 gives the whole variable domain NAGVMQNPRHLVRRRGQEARLRCSPMKGHSHVYWYRQLPEEGLKFMVYLQKENIIDESGMPKERFSAEFPKEGPSILRIQQVVRGDSAAYFCASSSWDNLNTEAFFGQGTRLTVV.

The J gene is TRBJ2-7, the V gene TRBV29-1, with TRBD1 identical over 7 bases. Germline CDR1 SQVTM, CDR2 ANQGSEA. CDR3 size: 13 residues. The junction had 5 bases not matched to a gene; V was cut back by 4 bases and J by 2 bases. This CDR3 reads CSVVGDSAYEQYF. As DNA, the CDR3 is TGCAGCGTTGTGGGGGACAGCGCCTACGAGCAGTACTTC.

The chain recombines TRBV9 with TRBJ2-2; D is possibly TRBD2 (6 bases). CDR3 length: 15 residues. The germline V gene has CDR1 SGDLS and CDR2 YYNGEE. With 4 bases removed from V and 2 bases from J, the gap between germline ends came to 12 bases. CDR3 residues: CASSPSGQNTGELFF. DNA for the CDR3: TGTGCCAGCAGCCCAAGCGGGCAAAACACCGGGGAGCTGTTTTTT.

The chain combines TRBV5-1 with TRBJ2-1; TRBD2 agrees at 8 bases. V shed 0 bases, J shed 5 bases, and the junction held 10 bases outside the gene matches. CDR3 length: 17 amino acids. The germline CDR1 and CDR2 sequences are SGHRS and YFSETQ. CDR3 sequence (DNA): TGCGCCAGCAGCTTGGCACCTTCCGGCGGGGGGAACAATGAGCAGTTCTTC. Its translation is CASSLAPSGGGNNEQFF. The variable domain in full, completed from reference TRBV5-1 and TRBJ2-1, reads KAGVTQTPRYLIKTRGQQVTLSCSPISGHRSVSWYQQTPGQGLQFLFEYFSETQRNKGNFPGRFSGRQFSNSRSEMNVSTLELGDSALYLCASSLAPSGGGNNEQFFGPGTRLTVL.

The chain uses TRBV11-3 and TRBJ2-7; D might be TRBD1 (5 bases). Looked up from germline, CDR1 is SGHNT and CDR2 is YENEEA. The CDR3 runs 15 residues. V was shortened by 4 bases and J by 2 bases, with 15 bases between the two germline ends. CDR3 sequence (DNA): TGTGCCAGCAGCTATAGCACAGGCCCAACCTACGAGCAGTACTTC. Protein product: CASSYSTGPTYEQYF. The full variable domain, in which reference TRBV11-3 and TRBJ2-7 provide the parts outside the CDR3, is EAGVVQSPRYKIIEKKQPVAFWCNPISGHNTLYWYLQNLGQGPELLIRYENEEAVDDSQLPKDRFSAERLKGVDSTLKIQPAELGDSAVYLCASSYSTGPTYEQYFGPGTRLTVT.

The sample holds a few counts of this clone. The V call is TRBV9, the J call TRBJ1-1; no definite D call. The CDR3 extends over 14 amino acids. CDR1 SGDLS and CDR2 YYNGEE come from the germline V gene. V lost 0 bases and J lost 6, with 12 bases in between. CDR3 nucleotides: TGTGCCAGCAGCGTAGCGGGAAGTCTCTCTGAAGCTTTCTTT. The encoded protein is CASSVAGSLSEAFF.

J is TRBJ2-7 and V is TRBV6-5; the match to TRBD2 covers 8 bases. V shed 5 bases and J 4 bases; nucleotides not matched to a gene: 7. This CDR3 is 14 amino acids long. Germline V lookup: CDR1 MNHEY, CDR2 SVGAGI. CDR3 coding DNA: TGTGCCAGCAGTCCGACTAGCGTATCTTACGAGCAGTACTTC. Protein sequence: CASSPTSVSYEQYF.

This clone has a single count. The genes are TRBV2 and TRBJ2-1, with 12 bases identical to TRBD1. Losses at the gene ends were 7 bases for V and 9 bases for J; bases not matched to a gene: 7. This CDR3 has 14 amino acids. From germline, CDR1 is SNHLY and CDR2 FYNNEI. The CDR3 DNA reads TGTGCCAGCACCGGGACAGGGGGCGAGGGTGAGCAGTTCTTC. Its translation is CASTGTGGEGEQFF.

This clone occurred a few times. This chain joins TRBV7-9 and TRBJ1-1, with D possibly matching TRBD1 (5 bases). The CDR3 covers 16 residues. The germline V gene has CDR1 SEHNR and CDR2 FQNEAQ (reference sequence). V was shortened by 0 bases and J by 6 bases, with 17 bases between the two germline ends. The CDR3 nucleotides are TGTGCCAGCAGCTTAGCGAAGGGGCAGGCGGACGCTGAAGCTTTCTTT. Protein product: CASSLAKGQADAEAFF.

The chain recombines TRBV29-1 with TRBJ1-2; TRBD1 is a possible D gene (6 bases). Germline CDR1 is SQVTM and CDR2 is ANQGSEA. The CDR3 consists of 11 residues. Between the trimmed V and J ends, which lost 7 bases and 4 bases, there was a span of 10 bases. The CDR3 here is CSAEGGYGYTF. The CDR3 DNA follows: TGCAGCGCCGAGGGGGGCTATGGCTACACCTTC.

Of note for this clone: The same CDR3 is also encoded by other DNA sequences in this sample. This chain joins TRBV18 and TRBJ1-2; D perhaps matches TRBD1 (5 bases). This CDR3 spans 13 amino acids. V was cut by 3 bases and J by 1 base, with 6 bases left in between. The germline V gene has CDR1 KGHSH and CDR2 LQKENI. CDR3 region: CASSPDSNYGYTF. The CDR3 coding sequence is TGTGCCAGCTCACCCGACAGTAACTATGGCTACACCTTC.

This clone has a handful of counts. This chain uses TRBV19 with TRBJ1-2; D gene unclear. The CDR3 covers 11 residues. Trimming pared 11 bases from V and 6 bases from J, leaving 13 bases between. CDR1 LNHDA and CDR2 SQIVND come from the germline V gene (reference sequence). CDR3 nucleotide sequence: TGTGCCGGCGCTGGCGTGCATGGCTACACCTTC. Translating gives CAGAGVHGYTF.

The chain joins TRBV12-5 to TRBJ1-1, with TRBD1 as a possible D gene (5 bases). Germline CDR1 is LGHNT and CDR2 is FRNRAP. With 6 bases removed from V and 5 bases from J, the gap between germline ends came to 7 bases. The CDR3 runs 11 residues. CDR3 sequence: CASGGGTEAFF. In DNA form, the CDR3 reads TGTGCTAGTGGGGGGGGTACTGAAGCTTTCTTT.

This clone has only a few counts. The rearrangement uses TRBV28 and TRBJ2-1, with 8 positions matching TRBD2. The length of the CDR3 is 15 residues. The germline V gene encodes CDR1 MDHEN and CDR2 SYDVKM. V shed 5 bases and J 8 bases; nucleotides not matched to a gene: 11. CDR3 nucleotides: TGTGCCAGCAGTCTCCCCCGTCGCGGGGGGTATGAGCAGTTCTTC. Residues: CASSLPRRGGYEQFF. The entire variable domain, with the rest obtained from reference TRBV28 and TRBJ2-1, is as follows: DVKVTQSSRYLVKRTGEKVFLECVQDMDHENMFWYRQDPGLGLRLIYFSYDVKMKEKGDIPEGYSVSREKKERFSLILESASTNQTSMYLCASSLPRRGGYEQFFGPGTRLTVL.

The chain is built from TRBV11-2 and TRBJ2-7; 9 bases map to TRBD2. Germline CDR1 SGHAT, CDR2 FQNNGV. The V and J ends lost 9 bases and 6 bases, in that order; junction bases with no gene match: 21. This CDR3 comprises 17 residues. This chain's CDR3 is CASGGASGITRRLEQYF. In nucleotides, the CDR3 is TGTGCCAGTGGTGGGGCTAGCGGGATAACTAGGAGGCTCGAGCAGTACTTC.

This rearrangement joins TRBV5-8 to TRBJ2-7; D is possibly TRBD2 (5 bases). Trimming took off 6 bases at V and 0 bases at J, with 13 bases between the two ends. The CDR3 runs 14 residues. CDR1 and CDR2 from the germline V gene are SGHTS and YDEGEE. The CDR3 spells CASIHRAGSYEQYF. CDR3 nucleotide sequence: TGTGCCAGCATACACCGGGCGGGCTCCTACGAGCAGTACTTC.